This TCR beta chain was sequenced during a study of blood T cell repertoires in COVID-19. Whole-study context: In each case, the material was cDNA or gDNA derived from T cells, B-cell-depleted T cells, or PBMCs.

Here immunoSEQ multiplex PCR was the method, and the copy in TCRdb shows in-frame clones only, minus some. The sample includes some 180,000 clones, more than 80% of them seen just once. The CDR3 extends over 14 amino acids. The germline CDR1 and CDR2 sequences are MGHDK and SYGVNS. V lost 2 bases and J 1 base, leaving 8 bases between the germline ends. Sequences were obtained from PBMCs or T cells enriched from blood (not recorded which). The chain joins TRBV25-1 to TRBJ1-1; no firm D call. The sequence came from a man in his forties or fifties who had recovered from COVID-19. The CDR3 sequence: CASSEPPPNTEAFF. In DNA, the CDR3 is TGTGCCAGCAGTGAACCTCCCCCGAACACTGAAGCTTTCTTT.